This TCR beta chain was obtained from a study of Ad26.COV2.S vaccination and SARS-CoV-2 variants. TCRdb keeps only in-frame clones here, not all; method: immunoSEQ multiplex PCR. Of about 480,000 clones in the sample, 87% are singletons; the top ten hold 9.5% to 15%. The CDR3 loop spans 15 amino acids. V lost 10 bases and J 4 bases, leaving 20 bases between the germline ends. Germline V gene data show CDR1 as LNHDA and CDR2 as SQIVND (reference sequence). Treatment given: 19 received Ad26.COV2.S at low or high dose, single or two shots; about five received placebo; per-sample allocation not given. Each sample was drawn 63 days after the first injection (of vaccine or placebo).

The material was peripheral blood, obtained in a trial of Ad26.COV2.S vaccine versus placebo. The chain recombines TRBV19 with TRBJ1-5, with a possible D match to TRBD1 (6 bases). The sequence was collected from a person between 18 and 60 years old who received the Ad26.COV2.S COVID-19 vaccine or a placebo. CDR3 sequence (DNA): TGTGCCACCGGATACCGGAGGGGGAGGAATCAGCCCCAGCATTTT. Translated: CATGYRRGRNQPQHF.